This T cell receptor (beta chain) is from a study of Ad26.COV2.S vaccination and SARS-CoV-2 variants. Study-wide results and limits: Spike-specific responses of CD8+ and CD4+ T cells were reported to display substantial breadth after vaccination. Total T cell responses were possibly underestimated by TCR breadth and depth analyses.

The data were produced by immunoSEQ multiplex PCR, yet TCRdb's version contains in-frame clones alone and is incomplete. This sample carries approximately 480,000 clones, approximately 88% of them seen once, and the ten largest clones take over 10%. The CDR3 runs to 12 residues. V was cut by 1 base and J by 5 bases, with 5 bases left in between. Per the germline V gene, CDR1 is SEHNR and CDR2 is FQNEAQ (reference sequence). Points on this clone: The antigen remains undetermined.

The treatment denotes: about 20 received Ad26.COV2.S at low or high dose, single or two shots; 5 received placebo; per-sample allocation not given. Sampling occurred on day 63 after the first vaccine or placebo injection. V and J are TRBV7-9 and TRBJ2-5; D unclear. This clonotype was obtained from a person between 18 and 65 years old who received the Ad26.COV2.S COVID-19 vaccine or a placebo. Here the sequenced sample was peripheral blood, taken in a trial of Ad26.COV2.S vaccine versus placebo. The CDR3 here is CASSLGFETQYF. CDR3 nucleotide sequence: TGTGCCAGCAGCTTAGGTTTTGAGACCCAGTACTTC.